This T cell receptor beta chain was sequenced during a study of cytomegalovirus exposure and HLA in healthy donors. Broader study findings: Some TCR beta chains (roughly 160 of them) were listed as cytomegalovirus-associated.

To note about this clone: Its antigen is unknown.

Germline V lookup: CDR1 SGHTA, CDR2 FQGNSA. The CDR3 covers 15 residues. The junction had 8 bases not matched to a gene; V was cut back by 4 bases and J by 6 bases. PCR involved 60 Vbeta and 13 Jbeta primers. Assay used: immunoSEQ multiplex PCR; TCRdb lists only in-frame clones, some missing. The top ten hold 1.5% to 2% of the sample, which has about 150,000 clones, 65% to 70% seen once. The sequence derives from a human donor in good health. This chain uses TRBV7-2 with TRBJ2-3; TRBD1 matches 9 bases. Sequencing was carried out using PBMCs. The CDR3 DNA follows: TGTGCCAGCAGCTCCTACGGACAGGGGATTGATACGCAGTATTTT. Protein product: CASSSYGQGIDTQYF.